What follows are 25 T cell receptor beta chains derived from one specimen sequenced in a study of regulatory T cells in long-lasting Graves disease. CDR3-region Arm-PCR and iRepertoire HTBI primers produced the TCR beta libraries. TCRdb re-derived calls from the multiplex PCR reads in MiXCR, one entry per CDR3 protein. This sample has hundreds of thousands of distinct CDR3 sequences, with about 14% found just once. Time point described: newly diagnosed GD, antithyroid drugs for less than 3 months. PBMC-derived RNA was used for the TCR library. The specimen comprised peripheral blood mononuclear cells (PBMCs), sampled at new diagnosis, from a patient treated with antithyroid drugs. The source is a female donor with Graves disease.

This clonotype has a count of ten or more. The rearrangement uses TRBV7-6 and TRBJ2-1; D is unclear. The CDR3 has 16 residues. Trimming left V 0 bases short and J 8 bases short, with 17 bases between. CDR1 is SGHVS, CDR2 FNYEAQ, per germline. The CDR3 region is CASSLAGGEAGDEQFF. CDR3 sequence (DNA): TGTGCCAGCAGCTTAGCAGGCGGAGAGGCTGGCGATGAGCAGTTCTTC.

This clonotype occurred many times. The rearrangement joins TRBV7-2 to TRBJ2-3; 7 nucleotides line up with TRBD1. The CDR3 covers 15 residues. Germline V gene sequence: CDR1 SGHTA, CDR2 FQGNSA. The V segment lost 5 bases and the J segment 0 bases; nucleotides outside the gene matches: 5. The CDR3 region is CASSPGTASTDTQYF. The CDR3 bases are TGTGCCAGCAGCCCCGGGACAGCTAGCACAGATACGCAGTATTTT.

In its sample, this clonotype was seen many times. The chain links TRBV4-1 to TRBJ1-6; weak D call: TRBD1 (6 bases). V lost 4 bases, J lost 13 bases, and 17 bases lay in between. This CDR3 has 14 amino acids. The germline CDR1 and CDR2 sequences are MGHRA and YSYEKL. The DNA of the CDR3 is TGCGCCAGCAGCCCCCCCCGGGACATTCTTCCCCTCCACTTT. Translation gives CASSPPRDILPLHF.

This clonotype was seen at least ten times. The V and J genes are TRBV6-2 or TRBV6-3 and TRBJ2-3; the match to TRBD2 covers 14 bases. Losses at the gene ends were 2 bases for V and 2 bases for J; bases not matched to a gene: 3. Germline values: CDR1 MNHEY, CDR2 SVGEGT. This CDR3 region has 17 residues. The CDR3 region is CASSYGTSGGDTDTQYF. DNA of the CDR3: TGTGCCAGCAGTTACGGGACTAGCGGGGGTGACACAGATACGCAGTATTTT.

This clonotype was seen at least ten times. The chain couples TRBV30 to TRBJ2-1; 10 bases agree with TRBD2. Trimming at V came to 4 bases and at J to 4 bases, leaving 1 base not matched to a gene. There are 13 residues in the CDR3. The germline CDR1 and CDR2 sequences are GTSNPN and SVGIG (reference sequence). This CDR3 reads CAWTSGGYNEQFF. The DNA for the CDR3 is TGTGCCTGGACTAGCGGGGGTTACAATGAGCAGTTCTTC.

This clonotype is hyperexpanded in the sample. J is TRBJ2-2 and V is TRBV7-2; 11 nucleotides line up with TRBD2. After removal of 1 base from V and 4 bases from J, the junction contained 8 bases not matched to a gene. The CDR3 contains 18 residues. Germline CDR1 SGHTA, CDR2 FQGNSA. The CDR3 nucleotides are TGTGCCAGCAGCTTAGTCTTAGCGGGAGGGCGTCCCACCGGGGAGCTGTTTTTT. Protein: CASSLVLAGGRPTGELFF. The variable domain in full, with the rest retrieved from reference TRBV7-2 and TRBJ2-2, is GAGVSQSPSNKVTEKGKDVELRCDPISGHTALYWYRQSLGQGLEFLIYFQGNSAPDKSGLPSDRFSAERTGGSVSTLTIQRTQQEDSAVYLCASSLVLAGGRPTGELFFGEGSRLTVL.

This clonotype showed up many times. The J gene is TRBJ1-4, the V gene TRBV6-1; D remains ambiguous. V was shortened by 0 bases and J by 8 bases, with 13 bases between the two germline ends. The germline gives CDR1 MNHNS, CDR2 SASEGT. The CDR3 loop spans 15 amino acids. In nucleotides, the CDR3 is TGTGCCAGCAGTGAAGCGCCCCGGACTGCGGAAAAACTGTTTTTT. Its translation: CASSEAPRTAEKLFF.

DNA of the CDR3: TGTGCCAGCAGTTCCGGGGACTGGTATGGCTACACCTTC. This translates into CASSSGDWYGYTF. V gene TRBV12-3 or TRBV12-4 combines with J gene TRBJ1-2, with D possibly matching TRBD1 (5 bases). The CDR3 contains 13 residues. V lost 4 bases to trimming and J lost 5 bases, with 11 bases between them.

This chain links TRBV10-3 with TRBJ2-5; TRBD2 is a possible D gene (5 bases). The CDR3 runs to 15 residues. Per germline, CDR1 ENHRY and CDR2 SYGVKD. V lost 3 bases and J 5 bases, leaving 16 bases between the germline ends. CDR3 residues: CAISDLDSPQETQYF. The CDR3 region has the DNA TGTGCCATCAGTGACCTGGACTCGCCCCAGGAGACCCAGTACTTC.

The V gene is TRBV4-1, the J gene TRBJ2-7; D could derive from TRBD1 or TRBD2 (5 bases each). V gave up 4 bases and J gave up 3 bases, with 19 bases separating them. Looked up from germline, CDR1 is MGHRA and CDR2 is YSYEKL. The CDR3 runs 16 residues. The CDR3 spells CASSREKGDAGYEQYF. The CDR3 bases are TGCGCCAGCAGCCGGGAGAAAGGGGATGCGGGCTACGAGCAGTACTTC.

In its sample, this clonotype was seen a few times. Here the CDR3 DNA reads TGCAGCGTTGAAAAGGGGATTTATGGCTACACCTTC. Encoded protein: CSVEKGIYGYTF. J is TRBJ1-2 and V is TRBV29-1; maybe TRBD1 (5 bases). With 2 bases removed from V and 5 bases from J, the gap between germline ends came to 9 bases. CDR1 is SQVTM and CDR2 is ANQGSEA in the germline V gene. The CDR3 runs 12 residues.

This clonotype was detected ten times or more. This chain links TRBV6-1 with TRBJ1-1, with TRBD1 matching over 7 bases. J was trimmed by 1 base and V by 6 bases; bases with no gene match: 5. The CDR3 totals 14 residues. CDR1 MNHNS and CDR2 SASEGT come from the germline V gene. CDR3 bases: TGTGCCAGCAGCAGGGGGGGTTGGAACACTGAAGCTTTCTTT. It is translated as CASSRGGWNTEAFF.

V is TRBV14 and J is TRBJ2-2; 8 nucleotides align to TRBD2. The CDR3 length is 16 residues. Looked up from germline, CDR1 is SGHDN and CDR2 is FVKESK. Losses at the gene ends were 1 base for V and 7 bases for J; bases not matched to a gene: 8. This CDR3 reads CASSQGWSGGHGELFF. As DNA, the CDR3 is TGTGCCAGCAGCCAAGGTTGGAGCGGGGGTCACGGGGAGCTGTTTTTT.

This clonotype was observed many times. The rearrangement links TRBV19 to TRBJ2-3; 8 bases fit TRBD2. This CDR3 has 17 amino acids. Germline CDR1 LNHDA, CDR2 SQIVND (reference sequence). V lost 7 bases to trimming and J lost 3 bases; unmatched junction nucleotides: 15. The DNA for the CDR3 is TGTGCCAGTAACCCCACAAAAGCGGGAGTTCGGACAGATACGCAGTATTTT. Protein product: CASNPTKAGVRTDTQYF.

In this sample, this clonotype turned up many times. V usage is TRBV7-9 and J usage is TRBJ1-1; D is possibly TRBD1 (6 bases). This CDR3 has 17 amino acids. Trimming shortened V by 5 bases and J by 1 base, and 20 bases separated the two germline ends. The germline gives CDR1 SEHNR, CDR2 FQNEAQ (reference sequence). This CDR3 is CASSPPPGANSNTEAFF. The CDR3 DNA sequence: TGTGCCAGCAGCCCCCCACCAGGGGCCAATTCGAACACTGAAGCTTTCTTT.

This clonotype has ten or more counts. The gene calls are TRBV7-9 and TRBJ2-7; no firm D call. The V end was cut by 2 bases, the J end by 2 bases, with 4 bases between. CDR1 SEHNR and CDR2 FQNEAQ come from the germline V gene (reference sequence). CDR3 length: 12 amino acids. The CDR3, as DNA: TGTGCCAGCAGCTTATCTACCTACGAGCAGTACTTC. Translated, it gives CASSLSTYEQYF.

Turning to this clonotype: This sequence may be a read error, since a much larger clone differs from it by one base. The rearrangement uses TRBV6-1 and TRBJ2-1; D unclear. There are 14 residues in the CDR3. Trimming cost V 6 bases and J 4 bases, with 13 bases left between them. Per the germline V gene, CDR1 is MNHNS and CDR2 is SASEGT. The CDR3 region is CASRPRATYNEQFF. In DNA form, the CDR3 reads TGTGCCAGCAGACCACGGGCTACGTACAATGAGCAGTTCTTC.

This chain connects TRBV13 to TRBJ2-7, with TRBD2 identical over 8 bases. Losses at the gene ends were 5 bases for V and 5 bases for J; bases not matched to a gene: 11. The CDR3 has 15 residues. Looked up from germline, CDR1 is PRHDT and CDR2 is FYEKMQ (reference sequence). The CDR3 nucleotides read TGTGCCAGCAGCCCCGGACTAGCTAGGTGGGACGAGCAGTACTTC. Its protein is CASSPGLARWDEQYF.

In its sample, this clonotype was seen many times. J is TRBJ2-1 and V is TRBV5-1; 8 bases agree with TRBD1. Germline V lookup: CDR1 SGHRS, CDR2 YFSETQ. The CDR3 is 14 residues long. Germline trimming cut 5 bases from V and 7 bases from J; bases unmatched to any gene: 8. CDR3 sequence (DNA): TGCGCCAGCAGACCCGGGACAGGTGGGAATGAGCAGTTCTTC. Translating gives CASRPGTGGNEQFF.

This clonotype was seen many times. The chain combines TRBV20-1 with TRBJ2-5; TRBD2 matches 9 bases. Per germline, CDR1 DFQATT and CDR2 SNEGSKA (reference sequence). CDR3 length: 16 residues. After removal of 0 bases from V and 0 bases from J, the junction contained 5 bases not matched to a gene. The CDR3 region has the DNA TGCAGTGCTAGAGATTTCATAGCGGGGGACCAAGAGACCCAGTACTTC. Amino acid sequence: CSARDFIAGDQETQYF.

On this clonotype itself: This may come from a read error, since a much larger clone is one base off. The rearrangement uses TRBV5-4 and TRBJ1-2; D may be TRBD1 (6 bases). Germline loops: CDR1 SGHNT, CDR2 YYREEE (reference sequence). This CDR3 is 13 amino acids long. With 3 bases removed from V and 14 bases from J, the gap between germline ends came to 20 bases. CDR3 amino acids: CASSSWGAEDETF. CDR3 coding DNA: TGTGCCAGCAGCTCATGGGGGGCTGAGGATGAAACCTTC.

This clonotype was picked up many times. The J gene is TRBJ1-2, the V gene TRBV12-3 or TRBV12-4; D uncertain. The length of the CDR3 is 14 residues. The V end lost 3 bases, the J end lost 2 bases, and 10 bases lay between the germline ends. DNA of the CDR3: TGTGCCAGCAGTTTGTCCGGAAAAAACTATGGCTACACCTTC. Its protein product is CASSLSGKNYGYTF.

This CDR3 reads CATSRTTDTEAFF. CDR3 nucleotide sequence: TGTGCCACCAGCAGGACAACTGACACTGAAGCTTTCTTT. The chain uses TRBV24-1 and TRBJ1-1, with D perhaps matching TRBD1 (5 bases). This CDR3 has 13 residues. Germline V lookup: CDR1 KGHDR, CDR2 SFDVKD. V was clipped by 7 bases and J by 3 bases, with 11 bases between them.

The J gene is TRBJ1-2, the V gene TRBV27; weak D call: TRBD1 (5 bases). The CDR3 contains 14 residues. Germline CDR1 is MNHEY and CDR2 is SMNVEV (reference sequence). V shed 2 bases and J shed 5 bases, with 12 bases lying between them. CDR3 sequence (DNA): TGTGCCAGCAGTTTAGGGGGATTACCTTATGGCTACACCTTC. Translation gives CASSLGGLPYGYTF.

This clonotype was seen repeatedly, ten times or more. The chain has TRBV5-1 and TRBJ2-2; no reliable D call. This CDR3 spans 12 amino acids. Looked up from germline, CDR1 is SGHRS and CDR2 is YFSETQ. Trimming stripped 2 bases from V and 8 bases from J, with 7 bases between. In nucleotides, the CDR3 is TGCGCCAGCAGCTTTGATGTTGGGGAGCTGTTTTTT. This gives the protein CASSFDVGELFF.